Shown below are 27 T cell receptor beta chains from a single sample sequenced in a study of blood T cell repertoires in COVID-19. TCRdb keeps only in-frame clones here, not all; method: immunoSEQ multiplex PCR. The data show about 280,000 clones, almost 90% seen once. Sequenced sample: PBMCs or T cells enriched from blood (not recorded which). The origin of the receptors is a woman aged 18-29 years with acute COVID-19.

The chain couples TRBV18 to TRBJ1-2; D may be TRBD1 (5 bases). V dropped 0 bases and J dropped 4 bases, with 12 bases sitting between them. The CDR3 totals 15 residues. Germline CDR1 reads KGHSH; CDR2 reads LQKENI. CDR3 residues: CASSPPPGPGYGYTF. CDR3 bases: TGTGCCAGCTCACCACCGCCAGGGCCTGGCTATGGCTACACCTTC.

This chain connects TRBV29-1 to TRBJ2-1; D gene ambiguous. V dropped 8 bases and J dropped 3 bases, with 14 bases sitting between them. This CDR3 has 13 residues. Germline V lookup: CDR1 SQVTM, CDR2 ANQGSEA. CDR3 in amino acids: CSFAVQNYNEQFF. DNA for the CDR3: TGCAGCTTCGCAGTCCAGAACTACAATGAGCAGTTCTTC.

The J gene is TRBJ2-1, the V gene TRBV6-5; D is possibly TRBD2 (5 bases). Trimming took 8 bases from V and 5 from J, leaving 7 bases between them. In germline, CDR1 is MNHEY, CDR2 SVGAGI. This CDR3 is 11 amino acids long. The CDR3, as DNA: TGTGCCAGCGGGAGAAACAATGAGCAGTTCTTC. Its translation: CASGRNNEQFF.

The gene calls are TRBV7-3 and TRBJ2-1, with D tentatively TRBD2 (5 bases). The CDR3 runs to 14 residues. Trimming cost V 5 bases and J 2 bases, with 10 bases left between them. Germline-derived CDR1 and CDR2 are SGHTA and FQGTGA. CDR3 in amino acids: CASSPGFTYNEQFF. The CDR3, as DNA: TGTGCCAGCAGCCCGGGATTTACCTACAATGAGCAGTTCTTC.

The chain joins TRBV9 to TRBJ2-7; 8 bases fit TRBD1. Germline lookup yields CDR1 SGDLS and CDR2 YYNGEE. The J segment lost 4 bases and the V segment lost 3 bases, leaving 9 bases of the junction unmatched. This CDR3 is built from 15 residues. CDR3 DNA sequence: TGTGCCAGCAGCGAAACCACAGGGGGATCTTACGAGCAGTACTTC. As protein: CASSETTGGSYEQYF.

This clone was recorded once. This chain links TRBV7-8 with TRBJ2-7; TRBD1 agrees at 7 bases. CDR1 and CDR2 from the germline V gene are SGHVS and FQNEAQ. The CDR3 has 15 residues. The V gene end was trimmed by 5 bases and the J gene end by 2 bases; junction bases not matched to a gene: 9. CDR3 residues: CASSPRTGQAYEQYF. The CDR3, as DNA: TGTGCCAGCAGCCCCCGGACAGGTCAAGCCTACGAGCAGTACTTC.

CDR3 protein: CASSPLNRGGNEQFF. The CDR3 region has the DNA TGTGCCAGCAGCCCCCTCAACAGGGGTGGAAATGAGCAGTTCTTC. The chain recombines TRBV7-9 with TRBJ2-1; 7 bases match TRBD1. Trimming cost V 5 bases and J 7 bases; bases outside gene matches: 11. Per the germline V gene, CDR1 is SEHNR and CDR2 is FQNEAQ (reference sequence). The CDR3 contains 15 residues.

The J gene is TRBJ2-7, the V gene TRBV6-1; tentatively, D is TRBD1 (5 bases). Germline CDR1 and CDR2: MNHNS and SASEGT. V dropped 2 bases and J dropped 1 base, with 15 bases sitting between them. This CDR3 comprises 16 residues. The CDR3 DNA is TGTGCCAGCAGTGAAACTACAGGTTATCAATCCTACGAGCAGTACTTC. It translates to CASSETTGYQSYEQYF.

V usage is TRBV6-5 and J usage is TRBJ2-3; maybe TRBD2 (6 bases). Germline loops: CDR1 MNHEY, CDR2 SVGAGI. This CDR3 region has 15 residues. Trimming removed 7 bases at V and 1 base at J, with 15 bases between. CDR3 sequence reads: CASKPRESGTDTQYF. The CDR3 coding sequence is TGTGCCAGCAAACCGCGGGAATCGGGCACAGATACGCAGTATTTT.

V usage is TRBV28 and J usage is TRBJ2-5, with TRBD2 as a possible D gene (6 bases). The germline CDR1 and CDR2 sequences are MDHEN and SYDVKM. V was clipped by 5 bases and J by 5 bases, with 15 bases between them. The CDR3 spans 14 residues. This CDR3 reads CASSRRLVYETQYF. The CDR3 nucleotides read TGTGCCAGCAGTCGAAGACTAGTCTACGAGACCCAGTACTTC.

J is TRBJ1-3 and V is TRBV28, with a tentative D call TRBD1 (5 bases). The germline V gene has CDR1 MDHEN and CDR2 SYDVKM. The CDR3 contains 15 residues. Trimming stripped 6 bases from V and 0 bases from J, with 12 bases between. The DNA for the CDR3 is TGTGCCAGCAGATACGACAGACTCTCTGGAAACACCATATATTTT. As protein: CASRYDRLSGNTIYF.

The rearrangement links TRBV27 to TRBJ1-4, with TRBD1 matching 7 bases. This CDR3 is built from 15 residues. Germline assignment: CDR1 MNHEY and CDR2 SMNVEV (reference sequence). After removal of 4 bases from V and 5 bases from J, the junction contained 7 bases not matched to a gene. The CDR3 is CASSSGTTGNEKLFF. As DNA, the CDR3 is TGTGCCAGCAGTTCAGGGACGACAGGGAATGAAAAACTGTTTTTT.

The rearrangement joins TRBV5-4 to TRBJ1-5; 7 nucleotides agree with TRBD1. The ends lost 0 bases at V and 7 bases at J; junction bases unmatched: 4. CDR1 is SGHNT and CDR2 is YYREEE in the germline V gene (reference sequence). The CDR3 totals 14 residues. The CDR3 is CASSLDRGDQPQHF. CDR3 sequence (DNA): TGTGCCAGCAGCTTGGACAGGGGAGACCAGCCCCAGCATTTT.

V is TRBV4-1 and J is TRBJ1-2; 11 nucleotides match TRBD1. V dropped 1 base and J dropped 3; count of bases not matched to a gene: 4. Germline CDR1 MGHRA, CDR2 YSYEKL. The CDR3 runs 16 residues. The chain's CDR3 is CASSQGRDRGDYGYTF. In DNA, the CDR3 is TGCGCCAGCAGCCAAGGGAGGGACAGGGGGGACTATGGCTACACCTTC.

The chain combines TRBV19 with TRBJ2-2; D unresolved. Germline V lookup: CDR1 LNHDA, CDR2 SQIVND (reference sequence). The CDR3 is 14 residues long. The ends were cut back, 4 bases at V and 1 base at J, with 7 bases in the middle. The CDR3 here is CASSTDRNTGELFF. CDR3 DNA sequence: TGTGCCAGTAGTACAGACCGGAACACCGGGGAGCTGTTTTTT.

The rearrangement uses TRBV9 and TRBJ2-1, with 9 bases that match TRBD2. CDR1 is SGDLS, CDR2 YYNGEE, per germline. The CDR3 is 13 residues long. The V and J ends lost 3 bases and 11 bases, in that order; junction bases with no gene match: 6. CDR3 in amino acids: CASSDRLAGKQFF. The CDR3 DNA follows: TGTGCCAGCAGCGATCGCCTAGCGGGAAAGCAGTTCTTC.

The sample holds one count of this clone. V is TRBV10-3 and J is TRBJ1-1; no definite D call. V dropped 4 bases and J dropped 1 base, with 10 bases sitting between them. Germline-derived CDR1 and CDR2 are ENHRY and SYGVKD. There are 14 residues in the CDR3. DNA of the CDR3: TGTGCCATCAGTGGGGAGGGCTGGAACACTGAAGCTTTCTTT. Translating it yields CAISGEGWNTEAFF.

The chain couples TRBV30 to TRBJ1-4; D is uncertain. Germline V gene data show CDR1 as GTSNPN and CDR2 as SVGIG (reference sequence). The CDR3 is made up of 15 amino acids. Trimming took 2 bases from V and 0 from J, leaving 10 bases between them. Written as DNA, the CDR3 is TGTGCCTGGAGTAAGCAGGCCTCAACTAATGAAAAACTGTTTTTT. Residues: CAWSKQASTNEKLFF.

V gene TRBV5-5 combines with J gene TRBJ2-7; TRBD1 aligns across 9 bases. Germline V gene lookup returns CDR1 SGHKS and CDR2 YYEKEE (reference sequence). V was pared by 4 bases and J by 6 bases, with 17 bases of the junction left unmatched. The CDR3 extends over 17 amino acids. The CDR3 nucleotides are TGTGCCAGCAGCGCACAGGGGGCCTTCGTTTCGGGTGTCGAGCAGTACTTC. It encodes CASSAQGAFVSGVEQYF.

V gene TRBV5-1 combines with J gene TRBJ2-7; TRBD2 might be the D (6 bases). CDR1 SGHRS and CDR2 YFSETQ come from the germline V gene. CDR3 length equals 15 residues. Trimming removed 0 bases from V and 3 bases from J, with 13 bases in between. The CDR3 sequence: CASSLESGLGYEQYF. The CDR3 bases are TGCGCCAGCAGCTTGGAATCGGGACTTGGCTACGAGCAGTACTTC. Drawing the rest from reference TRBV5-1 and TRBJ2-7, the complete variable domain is KAGVTQTPRYLIKTRGQQVTLSCSPISGHRSVSWYQQTPGQGLQFLFEYFSETQRNKGNFPGRFSGRQFSNSRSEMNVSTLELGDSALYLCASSLESGLGYEQYFGPGTRLTVT.

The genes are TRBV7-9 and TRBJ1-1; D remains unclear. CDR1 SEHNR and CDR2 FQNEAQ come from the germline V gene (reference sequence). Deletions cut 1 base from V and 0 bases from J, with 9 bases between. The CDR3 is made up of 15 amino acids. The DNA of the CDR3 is TGTGCCAGCAGCTTAGGTTGGGCGATGAACACTGAAGCTTTCTTT. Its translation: CASSLGWAMNTEAFF.

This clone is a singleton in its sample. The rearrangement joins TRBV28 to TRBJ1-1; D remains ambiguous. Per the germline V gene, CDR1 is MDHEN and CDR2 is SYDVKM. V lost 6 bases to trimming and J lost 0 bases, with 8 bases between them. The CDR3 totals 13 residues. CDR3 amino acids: CASSPSVNTEAFF. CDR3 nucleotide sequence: TGTGCCAGCAGCCCCTCTGTGAACACTGAAGCTTTCTTT.

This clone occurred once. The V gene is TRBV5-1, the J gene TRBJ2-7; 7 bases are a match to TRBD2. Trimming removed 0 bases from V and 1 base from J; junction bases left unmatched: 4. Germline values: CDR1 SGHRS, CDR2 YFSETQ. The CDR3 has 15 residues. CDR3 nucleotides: TGCGCCAGCAGCTTGGAGGGGACTACGTCCTACGAGCAGTACTTC. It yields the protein CASSLEGTTSYEQYF. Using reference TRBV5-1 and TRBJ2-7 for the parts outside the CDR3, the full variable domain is KAGVTQTPRYLIKTRGQQVTLSCSPISGHRSVSWYQQTPGQGLQFLFEYFSETQRNKGNFPGRFSGRQFSNSRSEMNVSTLELGDSALYLCASSLEGTTSYEQYFGPGTRLTVT.

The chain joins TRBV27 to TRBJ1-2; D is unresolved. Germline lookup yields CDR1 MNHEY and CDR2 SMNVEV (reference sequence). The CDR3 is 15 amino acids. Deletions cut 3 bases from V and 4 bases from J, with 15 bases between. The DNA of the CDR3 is TGTGCCAGCAGTTTTTACCCCGGGGTTGGCTATGGCTACACCTTC. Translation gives CASSFYPGVGYGYTF.

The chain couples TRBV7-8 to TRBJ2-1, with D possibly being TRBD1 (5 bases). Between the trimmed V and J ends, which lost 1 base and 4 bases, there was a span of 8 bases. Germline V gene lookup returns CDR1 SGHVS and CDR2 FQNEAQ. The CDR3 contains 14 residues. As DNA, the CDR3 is TGTGCCAGCAGCTTAGAGGGGCCGTACAATGAGCAGTTCTTC. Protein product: CASSLEGPYNEQFF.

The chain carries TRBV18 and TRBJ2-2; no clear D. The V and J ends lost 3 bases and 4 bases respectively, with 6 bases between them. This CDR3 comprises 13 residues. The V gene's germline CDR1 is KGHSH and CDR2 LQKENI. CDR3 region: CASSPTATGELFF. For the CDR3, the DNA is TGTGCCAGCTCACCCACAGCCACCGGGGAGCTGTTTTTT.

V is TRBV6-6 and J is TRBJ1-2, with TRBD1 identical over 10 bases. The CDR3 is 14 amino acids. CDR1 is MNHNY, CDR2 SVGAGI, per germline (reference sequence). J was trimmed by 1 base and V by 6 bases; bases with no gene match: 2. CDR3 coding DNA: TGTGCCAGCAGGACAGGGGGCTTTAACTATGGCTACACCTTC. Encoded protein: CASRTGGFNYGYTF.